Below, 10 T cell receptor beta chains from the same sample are listed, as sequenced in a study of shared clonotypes between healthy human individuals. Assay: immunoSEQ multiplex PCR; the TCRdb copy retains only in-frame clones and omits some. Of 950,000 to 1,200,000 clones listed, roughly 80% are singletons. The sequenced material came from memory CD4+ T cells from PBMCs. Described subset: CD45RA-negative fraction. Source of these receptors: a man aged 18 to 29 in good health. Some clones in this sample may be carry-over from other donors' samples.

This chain uses TRBV10-3 with TRBJ2-1; a possible D gene is TRBD2 (6 bases). The germline gives CDR1 ENHRY, CDR2 SYGVKD. V lost 5 bases, J lost 15 bases, and 20 bases lay in between. The CDR3 spans 13 residues. The CDR3 spells CAISSAGPGRPFF. CDR3 nucleotides: TGTGCCATCAGTTCAGCGGGTCCTGGCCGTCCGTTCTTC.

The chain carries TRBV5-1 and TRBJ1-2; TRBD1 matches at 9 bases. Germline V gene data show CDR1 as SGHRS and CDR2 as YFSETQ. The V gene end was trimmed by 4 bases and the J gene end by 2 bases; junction bases not matched to a gene: 9. The CDR3 runs to 16 residues. DNA of the CDR3: TGCGCCAGCAGCCAGACTCCACAGGGGGCGAACTATGGCTACACCTTC. The encoded protein is CASSQTPQGANYGYTF. The entire variable domain, with the rest obtained from reference TRBV5-1 and TRBJ1-2, is as follows: KAGVTQTPRYLIKTRGQQVTLSCSPISGHRSVSWYQQTPGQGLQFLFEYFSETQRNKGNFPGRFSGRQFSNSRSEMNVSTLELGDSALYLCASSQTPQGANYGYTFGSGTRLTVV.

This chain uses TRBV27 with TRBJ2-1; 7 bases are a match to TRBD2. Germline V CDR1 and CDR2: MNHEY, SMNVEV (reference sequence). The CDR3 has 13 residues. The V gene end was trimmed by 0 bases and the J gene end by 13 bases; junction bases not matched to a gene: 6. CDR3 sequence (DNA): TGTGCCAGCAGTTTATCCGGGCGGGAGAGCCAGTTCTTC. Its protein is CASSLSGRESQFF.

This chain joins TRBV14 and TRBJ2-7, with 10 bases identical to TRBD2. The CDR3 is made up of 15 amino acids. Trimming took 4 bases from V and 0 from J; bases not matched to a gene: 3. CDR1 is SGHDN and CDR2 is FVKESK in the germline V gene. CDR3 protein: CASSLGLATSYEQYF. CDR3 bases: TGTGCCAGCAGCCTGGGACTAGCGACCTCCTACGAGCAGTACTTC.

CDR3 region: CASTYSALEQYF. The CDR3 DNA follows: TGTGCCAGCACGTACTCCGCCCTGGAGCAGTACTTC. The chain joins TRBV2 to TRBJ2-7; D ambiguous. Germline V gene sequence: CDR1 SNHLY, CDR2 FYNNEI. Trimming took off 7 bases at V and 7 bases at J, with 14 bases between the two ends. CDR3 size: 12 residues.

The CDR3 region is CASSPLVTDTQYF. The CDR3 bases are TGTGCCAGCTCACCATTGGTCACAGATACGCAGTATTTT. V usage is TRBV18 and J usage is TRBJ2-3; no firm D call. This CDR3 spans 13 amino acids. In germline, CDR1 is KGHSH, CDR2 LQKENI. Deletions cut 2 bases from V and 2 bases from J, with 5 bases between. Supplemented by reference TRBV18 and TRBJ2-3, the full variable domain reads NAGVMQNPRHLVRRRGQEARLRCSPMKGHSHVYWYRQLPEEGLKFMVYLQKENIIDESGMPKERFSAEFPKEGPSILRIQQVVRGDSAAYFCASSPLVTDTQYFGPGTRLTVL.

This chain connects TRBV9 to TRBJ1-3, with a possible D match to TRBD1 (5 bases). This CDR3 comprises 14 residues. CDR1 is SGDLS, CDR2 YYNGEE, per germline. Trimming cost V 6 bases and J 2 bases, with 12 bases left between them. In nucleotides, the CDR3 is TGTGCCAGCAACCTGGGGGTTACTGGAAACACCATATATTTT. Its translation: CASNLGVTGNTIYF.

This clone was counted a single time. The chain links TRBV15 to TRBJ2-3, with a weak D call TRBD2 (6 bases). V was trimmed by 7 bases and J by 6 bases, leaving 17 bases between them. CDR1 LNHNV and CDR2 YYDKDF come from the germline V gene (reference sequence). This CDR3 comprises 14 residues. CDR3 in amino acids: CATKLGREADTQYF. The CDR3 DNA is TGTGCCACCAAATTAGGTAGGGAGGCGGATACGCAGTATTTT. Variable domain in full (rest from reference TRBV15 and TRBJ2-3): DAMVIQNPRYQVTQFGKPVTLSCSQTLNHNVMYWYQQKSSQAPKLLFHYYDKDFNNEADTPDNFQSRRPNTSFCFLDIRSPGLGDTAMYLCATKLGREADTQYFGPGTRLTVL.

The table lists this clone with a count of one. Other DNA sequences from this sample encode an identical CDR3 as well. V is TRBV4-1 and J is TRBJ2-7, with 8 bases that match TRBD2. Germline V gene lookup returns CDR1 MGHRA and CDR2 YSYEKL. The CDR3 is 16 residues long. V gave up 1 base and J gave up 0 bases; unmatched junction bases: 5. The CDR3 is CASSQGPGGSSYEQYF. CDR3 nucleotides: TGCGCCAGCAGCCAAGGCCCGGGGGGGAGCTCCTACGAGCAGTACTTC.

This clone was recorded once. This chain uses TRBV5-4 with TRBJ2-3, with D perhaps matching TRBD2 (6 bases). Trimming stripped 4 bases from V and 7 bases from J, with 13 bases between. This CDR3 has 13 amino acids. Germline V gene sequence: CDR1 SGHNT, CDR2 YYREEE (reference sequence). The CDR3 DNA sequence: TGTGCCAGCAGCGGGGAGGTGGGATATACGCAGTATTTT. Translation: CASSGEVGYTQYF.